The entry below gives a single T cell receptor (beta chain) sequence along with its context. Its target is not known. This sample was taken from a study of cytomegalovirus exposure and HLA in healthy donors. V lost 3 bases and J 1 base, leaving 7 bases between the germline ends. The CDR3 sequence is 13 residues long. Germline V gene sequence: CDR1 SGDLS, CDR2 YYNGEE. It was with 60 Vbeta and 13 Jbeta primers that the PCR ran. Clones were read by immunoSEQ multiplex PCR, and TCRdb kept only the in-frame ones, dropping some. The sample includes about 190,000 clones, about 80% of them seen just once. Participants comprised healthy donors of bone marrow. Study-level findings and limits: The listing of some 170 TCR beta chains classed them as cytomegalovirus-associated. Evidence from a later analysis indicated that most CMV-associated TCR beta chains looked HLA-restricted. Approximately 17,000 TCR beta sequences were associated with HLA alleles at 0.05 false discovery rate in a later analysis.

This receptor was taken from a woman in her 40s in good health and CMV-seronegative. Sequenced material: PBMCs. This chain connects TRBV9 to TRBJ2-5; TRBD1 might be the D (5 bases). CDR3 bases: TGTGCCAGCAGCGGGGGCGGCCAAGAGACCCAGTACTTC. Amino acids: CASSGGGQETQYF.